This T cell receptor beta chain was obtained from a study of Ad26.COV2.S vaccination and SARS-CoV-2 variants. Study-wide background: Ad26.COV2.S given intramuscularly, once or twice 56 days apart.

Germline CDR1 is SGHRS and CDR2 is YFSETQ. V dropped 0 bases and J dropped 1; count of bases not matched to a gene: 4. The CDR3 consists of 16 residues. The treatment was: some 20 received Ad26.COV2.S at low or high dose, single or two shots; five or six received placebo; per-sample allocation not given. At day 63 after the first vaccine or placebo injection, samples were drawn. In the vaccine, an Ad26 vector expressed the SARS-CoV-2 spike of the Wuhan strain. Overall study findings and caveats: Vaccine recipients showed a spike-specific TCR breadth that was higher than in placebo recipients.

The repertoire was sequenced with immunoSEQ multiplex PCR; TCRdb's copy has only in-frame clones and lacks some. The sample holds roughly 350,000 clones; roughly 87% are singletons and the top ten take around 3.7%. About this clone: Its target is not known.

This receptor was identified in a person aged 18-60 years who received the Ad26.COV2.S COVID-19 vaccine or a placebo. Source: peripheral blood, taken in a trial of Ad26.COV2.S vaccine versus placebo. The chain uses TRBV5-1 and TRBJ1-2, with 9 bases that match TRBD1. CDR3 protein: CASSLAAGQGNYGYTF. In nucleotides, the CDR3 is TGCGCCAGCAGCTTGGCCGCGGGACAGGGTAACTATGGCTACACCTTC.